In this sample, the clone carrying this TCR beta chain turned up many times. As yet, its antigen is unknown. Through a sample-barcoded 5' primer and a J-beta primer mix, a second PCR was run for roughly 7 to 11 cycles. Unique molecular identifiers of 12 random nucleotides labeled each cDNA. TCRdb re-analysed the 5' RACE reads in MiXCR, keeping a single row per CDR3 protein. Of about 930,000 distinct CDR3 sequences listed, roughly 28% are singletons. Per germline, CDR1 MNHEY and CDR2 SVGAGI. The V segment lost 2 bases and the J segment 2 bases; nucleotides outside the gene matches: 5. The CDR3 contains 15 residues. These data belong to a study of blood T cells in healthy people across ages. Study-level findings and limits: Samples with more naive T cells showed higher observed beta diversity.

This sample also belongs to another study, concerning T cells of mothers and their children. In that study: Whatever RNA was extracted went entirely into cDNA synthesis, at around 1.6 ug per 15 ul.

The chain combines TRBV6-5 with TRBJ2-7; 8 bases line up with TRBD1. The sequencing sample was made of blood. This TCR came from a woman aged 40 to 50 in good health. This CDR3 reads CASSYLQGDAYEQYF. CDR3 bases: TGTGCCAGCAGTTACCTACAGGGGGACGCCTACGAGCAGTACTTC.